This T cell receptor (beta chain) was obtained from a study of cytomegalovirus exposure and HLA in healthy donors. The table lists this clone with a few counts. Its antigen is unknown. Whole-study results and caveats: In an earlier analysis, about 87% or about 30%: the productive usage of most TCR beta V segments. An observed cluster of highly shared sequence variants was recorded as a likely sequencing artifact. TRBV6-2, TRBV6-3 and other indistinguishable V segments were excluded.

The PCR had 60 Vbeta and 13 Jbeta primers. TCRdb keeps only in-frame clones here, not all; method: immunoSEQ multiplex PCR. The sample has 64,000 or so clones, around two thirds seen once. This CDR3 has 12 amino acids. Germline CDR1 MNHEY, CDR2 SMNVEV (reference sequence). Between the trimmed V and J ends, which lost 7 bases and 8 bases, there was a span of 11 bases. The sequence was obtained from a woman aged 50 to 60 in good health and CMV-seropositive. The chain employs TRBV27 and TRBJ1-4; the D gene is possibly TRBD1 (5 bases). Source material: PBMCs. In nucleotides, the CDR3 is TGTGCCAGCACCTCAGCAGGGGAAAAACTGTTTTTT. This sequence encodes CASTSAGEKLFF.